Each of the 30 T cell receptor beta chains below was sequenced from the same sample in a study of shared clonotypes between healthy human individuals. Libraries were prepared by immunoSEQ multiplex PCR; TCRdb keeps only in-frame clonotypes and omits some of them. Of millions of clones detected, 85% to 95% appear once; the ten largest clones hold about 0.13%. Material for sequencing was naive CD4+ T cells sorted from blood. Subset denoted: CD45RA+ positively selected. Receptor source: a man aged 18 to 30 in good health.

The chain couples TRBV19 to TRBJ2-2; 7 bases are a match to TRBD2. The CDR3 extends over 15 amino acids. The V gene end was trimmed by 5 bases and the J gene end by 6 bases; junction bases not matched to a gene: 9. CDR1 and CDR2 (germline): LNHDA, SQIVND (reference sequence). The CDR3 sequence: CASSLSGILAGELFF. CDR3 nucleotide sequence: TGTGCCAGTAGTCTGAGCGGGATCCTCGCCGGGGAGCTGTTTTTT.

The genes are TRBV28 and TRBJ1-1, with D perhaps matching TRBD1 (6 bases). Between the trimmed V and J ends, which lost 3 bases and 5 bases, there was a span of 19 bases. From germline, CDR1 is MDHEN and CDR2 SYDVKM. The CDR3 has 16 amino acids. CDR3 sequence reads: CASSLARVGGRTEAFF. CDR3 coding DNA: TGTGCCAGCAGTTTGGCGCGAGTCGGGGGGCGGACTGAAGCTTTCTTT.

The CDR3 protein is CASSFLFTDTQYF. CDR3 coding DNA: TGTGCCAGCAGCTTTCTCTTTACAGATACGCAGTATTTT. The chain has TRBV11-2 and TRBJ2-3; no clear D. CDR1 SGHAT and CDR2 FQNNGV come from the germline V gene. V gave up 3 bases and J gave up 3 bases, with 7 bases separating them. This CDR3 comprises 13 residues.

V gene TRBV30 combines with J gene TRBJ2-7, with 7 bases fitting TRBD1. V lost 0 bases and J lost 2; bases outside the gene matches: 7. CDR3 length equals 15 residues. Germline CDR1 is GTSNPN and CDR2 is SVGIG (reference sequence). The CDR3 coding sequence is TGTGCCTGGAGTGTAGGGTCAGGGGGACCCTACGAGCAGTACTTC. Its protein product is CAWSVGSGGPYEQYF.

The V and J genes are TRBV4-1 and TRBJ1-2; D perhaps matches TRBD1 (6 bases). The V end lost 3 bases, the J end lost 5 bases, and 13 bases lay between the germline ends. The CDR3 covers 14 residues. Germline CDR1 is MGHRA and CDR2 is YSYEKL. CDR3 protein: CASSQEQGFYGYTF. The CDR3 bases are TGCGCCAGCAGCCAGGAACAGGGATTTTATGGCTACACCTTC.

The V call is TRBV19, the J call TRBJ1-5, with unresolved D. In germline, CDR1 is LNHDA, CDR2 SQIVND (reference sequence). Trimming took off 1 base at V and 0 bases at J, with 10 bases between the two ends. This CDR3 spans 16 amino acids. As DNA, the CDR3 is TGTGCCAGTAGTATAGTGTACAGCCTTAGCAATCAGCCCCAGCATTTT. Amino acids: CASSIVYSLSNQPQHF. The full variable domain, with the rest looked up from reference TRBV19 and TRBJ1-5, is DGGITQSPKYLFRKEGQNVTLSCEQNLNHDAMYWYRQDPGQGLRLIYYSQIVNDFQKGDIAEGYSVSREKKESFPLTVTSAQKNPTAFYLCASSIVYSLSNQPQHFGDGTRLSIL.

The chain links TRBV5-1 to TRBJ2-7, with TRBD1 identical over 10 bases. The CDR3 totals 15 residues. The J segment lost 5 bases and the V segment lost 7 bases, leaving 12 bases of the junction unmatched. The germline V gene has CDR1 SGHRS and CDR2 YFSETQ. The CDR3 nucleotides are TGCGCCAGCTTTGAAGGGACAGGGGCTTTCAACGAGCAGTACTTC. Protein sequence: CASFEGTGAFNEQYF.

This chain joins TRBV27 and TRBJ1-3; D gene uncertain. The CDR3 extends over 13 amino acids. Germline assignment: CDR1 MNHEY and CDR2 SMNVEV (reference sequence). V was pared by 6 bases and J by 4 bases, with 10 bases between. CDR3: CASRGSLGNTIYF. The CDR3, as DNA: TGTGCCAGCAGGGGGTCTCTCGGAAACACCATATATTTT.

The J gene is TRBJ2-3, the V gene TRBV11-2; D is possibly TRBD1 or TRBD2 (6 bases each). The V and J ends lost 5 bases and 0 bases respectively, with 15 bases between them. Germline lookup yields CDR1 SGHAT and CDR2 FQNNGV. This CDR3 is built from 16 residues. The CDR3 nucleotides are TGTGCCAGCAGCATTCTGGGGGGCCAGAGCACAGATACGCAGTATTTT. It translates to CASSILGGQSTDTQYF.

The chain uses TRBV9 and TRBJ1-1, with no clear D. The germline V and J ends were trimmed by 3 bases and 3 bases, with 12 bases remaining between them. The CDR3 covers 14 residues. Germline V gene lookup returns CDR1 SGDLS and CDR2 YYNGEE. The CDR3: CASSASRGYTEAFF. The CDR3 nucleotides are TGTGCCAGCAGCGCATCCCGTGGTTACACTGAAGCTTTCTTT.

The V gene is TRBV27, the J gene TRBJ2-2, with 10 bases fitting TRBD2. The CDR3 extends over 18 amino acids. The V segment lost 6 bases and the J segment 0 bases; nucleotides outside the gene matches: 10. Germline V gives CDR1 MNHEY, CDR2 SMNVEV (reference sequence). The CDR3 is CASRRERGGITNTGELFF. Here the CDR3 DNA reads TGTGCCAGCAGACGGGAGCGGGGGGGCATTACGAACACCGGGGAGCTGTTTTTT.

This CDR3 is CASSRPLGQETQYF. CDR3 nucleotide sequence: TGTGCCAGCAGTCGGCCCCTCGGCCAAGAGACCCAGTACTTC. The V and J genes are TRBV2 and TRBJ2-5; D not resolved. CDR3 length: 14 amino acids. Germline V gene sequence: CDR1 SNHLY, CDR2 FYNNEI. Between the trimmed V and J ends, which lost 5 bases and 1 base, there was a span of 11 bases.

The chain employs TRBV6-1 and TRBJ1-4; D not resolved. V was clipped by 1 base and J by 3 bases, with 9 bases between them. The CDR3 contains 15 residues. Germline CDR1 reads MNHNS; CDR2 reads SASEGT. The CDR3 region has the DNA TGTGCCAGCAGTGAAGAAGGGATGGCTAATGAAAAACTGTTTTTT. Its protein is CASSEEGMANEKLFF.

The chain employs TRBV7-9 and TRBJ2-3, with 10 bases aligning to TRBD2. V dropped 5 bases and J dropped 5; count of bases not matched to a gene: 13. Per germline, CDR1 SEHNR and CDR2 FQNEAQ (reference sequence). This CDR3 is built from 17 residues. The CDR3, as DNA: TGTGCCAGCAGCACTCAGCGGGGGGGTTGGTCCGAAGATACGCAGTATTTT. It translates to CASSTQRGGWSEDTQYF.

This clone is a singleton in its sample. Other DNA sequences in this sample translate to the same CDR3. The chain employs TRBV30 and TRBJ1-1; D not certain. Trimming pared 0 bases from V and 4 bases from J, leaving 9 bases between. The CDR3 runs to 13 residues. CDR1 is GTSNPN, CDR2 SVGIG, per germline (reference sequence). The CDR3 DNA follows: TGTGCCTGGAGTGTAGTGTACGGCACTGAAGCTTTCTTT. Translating it yields CAWSVVYGTEAFF.

V is TRBV10-3 and J is TRBJ2-7; D unclear. V was pared by 6 bases and J by 4 bases, with 13 bases between. Germline assignment: CDR1 ENHRY and CDR2 SYGVKD. The CDR3 consists of 13 residues. This CDR3 reads CAISPRSGYEQYF. CDR3 DNA: TGTGCCATCAGCCCCCGGTCAGGTTACGAGCAGTACTTC.

As to this clone: Possible read error: a much larger clone is one base away. Other DNA variants within this sample encode the same CDR3. The chain recombines TRBV30 with TRBJ2-3, with D unclear. The CDR3 contains 12 residues. CDR1 GTSNPN and CDR2 SVGIG come from the germline V gene (reference sequence). CDR3 in DNA: TGTGCCTGGAGTGGATCCTCAGATACGCAGTATTTC. It codes for CAWSGSSDTQYF.

V is TRBV30 and J is TRBJ2-6; D might be TRBD2 (5 bases). CDR3 length equals 15 residues. V was shortened by 3 bases and J by 6 bases, with 15 bases between the two germline ends. From germline, CDR1 is GTSNPN and CDR2 SVGIG (reference sequence). CDR3 sequence: CAWRRDGWEANVLTF. CDR3 coding DNA: TGTGCCTGGAGGAGGGATGGGTGGGAGGCCAACGTCCTGACTTTC. Looking up the rest from reference TRBV30 and TRBJ2-6 gives the full variable domain: SQTIHQWPATLVQPVGSPLSLECTVEGTSNPNLYWYRQAAGRGLQLLFYSVGIGQISSEVPQNLSASRPQDRQFILSSKKLLLSDSGFYLCAWRRDGWEANVLTFGAGSRLTVL.

In nucleotides, the CDR3 is TGTGCCAGCAGTGAAGATCGGGGGGCTGTCGAGCAGTACTTC. Amino acid sequence: CASSEDRGAVEQYF. V usage is TRBV2 and J usage is TRBJ2-7; TRBD2 is a possible D gene (7 bases). The V gene's germline CDR1 is SNHLY and CDR2 FYNNEI. The CDR3 length is 14 residues. V was cut by 1 base and J by 6 bases, with 13 bases left in between.

CDR3 loop: CASRGAGEKLFF. CDR3 bases: TGTGCCAGCAGGGGCGCCGGTGAAAAACTGTTTTTT. This sequence joins TRBV2 and TRBJ1-4; D not certain. The CDR3 has 12 amino acids. Germline CDR1 reads SNHLY; CDR2 reads FYNNEI. Trimming cost V 6 bases and J 7 bases, with 9 bases left between them.

The genes are TRBV5-1 and TRBJ1-3; possibly TRBD1 for D (6 bases). V was trimmed by 4 bases and J by 1 base, leaving 15 bases between them. The germline V gene has CDR1 SGHRS and CDR2 YFSETQ. The length of the CDR3 is 16 residues. The CDR3 loop is CASSLSGQGSGNTIYF. For the CDR3, the DNA is TGCGCCAGCAGCCTTTCGGGGCAGGGGTCTGGAAACACCATATATTTT.

The rearrangement links TRBV6-5 to TRBJ2-5; D unclear. Germline V gene lookup returns CDR1 MNHEY and CDR2 SVGAGI. With 2 bases removed from V and 7 bases from J, the gap between germline ends came to 8 bases. The CDR3 consists of 12 residues. The CDR3 nucleotides read TGTGCCAGCAGTTACATGGGCGGGACCCAGTACTTC. Translating it yields CASSYMGGTQYF.

The chain uses TRBV30 and TRBJ2-4; 16 bases match TRBD2. CDR1 and CDR2 (germline): GTSNPN, SVGIG (reference sequence). The CDR3 spans 15 residues. J lost 8 bases, V lost 3 bases, and 4 bases had no gene match. The CDR3 spells CAWRGTSGRADIQYF. The CDR3 bases are TGTGCCTGGAGGGGGACTAGCGGGAGGGCCGACATTCAGTACTTC.

Only one count was recorded for this clone. The V gene is TRBV5-4, the J gene TRBJ1-1, with D possibly matching TRBD1 (6 bases). Trimming took 5 bases from V and 7 from J, leaving 9 bases between them. Germline CDR1 and CDR2: SGHNT and YYREEE (reference sequence). CDR3 length: 11 amino acids. In DNA, the CDR3 is TGTGCCAGCAGGGGGGACAATGAAGCTTTCTTT. This codes for CASRGDNEAFF. Supplemented by reference TRBV5-4 and TRBJ1-1, the full variable domain reads ETGVTQSPTHLIKTRGQQVTLRCSSQSGHNTVSWYQQALGQGPQFIFQYYREEENGRGNFPPRFSGLQFPNYSSELNVNALELDDSALYLCASRGDNEAFFGQGTRLTVV.

As for this clone: Distinct nucleotide sequences in the sample also encode this CDR3. The V call is TRBV7-9, the J call TRBJ2-5; no clear D. The CDR3 runs 14 residues. CDR1 and CDR2 from the germline V gene are SEHNR and FQNEAQ (reference sequence). The germline V and J ends were trimmed by 1 base and 1 base, with 7 bases remaining between them. The CDR3 nucleotides read TGTGCCAGCAGCTTAGTAGGGCCCCAAGAGACCCAGTACTTC. Translating gives CASSLVGPQETQYF.

The V call is TRBV6-1, the J call TRBJ2-7, with 7 positions matching TRBD1. This CDR3 region has 13 residues. Germline assignment: CDR1 MNHNS and CDR2 SASEGT. J was trimmed by 7 bases and V by 4 bases; bases with no gene match: 7. The CDR3 bases are TGTGCCAGCAGTGTGGAGAGGGGGCAGGAGCAGTACTTC. The encoded protein is CASSVERGQEQYF.

A remark on this clone: The same CDR3 can be traced to other DNA sequences in this sample. J is TRBJ2-2 and V is TRBV2; D is perhaps TRBD1 (5 bases). The CDR3 is 13 amino acids. The germline V gene encodes CDR1 SNHLY and CDR2 FYNNEI. Trimming stripped 6 bases from V and 5 bases from J, with 10 bases between. CDR3 coding DNA: TGTGCCAGCAGCTCCCAGGGTACCGGGGAGCTGTTTTTT. Translation gives CASSSQGTGELFF. The complete variable domain, with remaining parts taken from reference TRBV2 and TRBJ2-2, reads EPEVTQTPSHQVTQMGQEVILRCVPISNHLYFYWYRQILGQKVEFLVSFYNNEISEKSEIFDDQFSVERPDGSNFTLKIRSTKLEDSAMYFCASSSQGTGELFFGEGSRLTVL.

V is TRBV20-1 and J is TRBJ2-3; D may be TRBD1 (5 bases). V was clipped by 4 bases and J by 5 bases, with 7 bases between them. Germline V gene lookup returns CDR1 DFQATT and CDR2 SNEGSKA (reference sequence). This CDR3 region has 11 residues. The CDR3 nucleotides are TGCAGTGCTATGCAGGGAGATACGCAGTATTTT. The encoded protein is CSAMQGDTQYF.

The V call is TRBV5-1, the J call TRBJ1-5, with D perhaps matching TRBD1 (5 bases). This CDR3 region has 16 residues. The germline V gene has CDR1 SGHRS and CDR2 YFSETQ. V was shortened by 0 bases and J by 5 bases, with 15 bases between the two germline ends. The CDR3 sequence: CASSLEPGGSDQPQHF. CDR3 coding DNA: TGCGCCAGCAGCTTGGAACCCGGGGGGAGTGATCAGCCCCAGCATTTT.

With regard to this clone: The sample holds other DNA sequences that translate to the same CDR3. The CDR3 loop is CAISVTSGNTGELFF. DNA for the CDR3: TGTGCCATCAGTGTGACTAGCGGGAACACCGGGGAGCTGTTTTTT. The rearrangement uses TRBV10-3 and TRBJ2-2; TRBD2 agrees at 9 bases. CDR1 and CDR2 (germline): ENHRY, SYGVKD. V shed 4 bases and J 1 base; nucleotides not matched to a gene: 1. This CDR3 is built from 15 residues.